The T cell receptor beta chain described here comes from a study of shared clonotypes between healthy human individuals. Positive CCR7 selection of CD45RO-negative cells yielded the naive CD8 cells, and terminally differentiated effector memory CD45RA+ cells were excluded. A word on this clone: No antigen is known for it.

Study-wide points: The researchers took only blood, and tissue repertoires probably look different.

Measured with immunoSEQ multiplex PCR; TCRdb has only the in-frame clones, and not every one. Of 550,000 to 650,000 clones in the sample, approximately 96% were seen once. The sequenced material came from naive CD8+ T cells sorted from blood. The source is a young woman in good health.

The CDR3, as DNA: TGTGCCAGCAGCTTAGGGGGCCCCCCTTCGCCCTACAATGAGCAGTTCTTC. Translation gives CASSLGGPPSPYNEQFF. The chain uses TRBV14 and TRBJ2-1; 7 bases fit TRBD1. The junction had 12 bases not matched to a gene; V was cut back by 5 bases and J by 2 bases. The CDR3 totals 17 residues. Germline V gene lookup returns CDR1 SGHDN and CDR2 FVKESK.